The rows below give T cell receptor beta chains drawn from one sample of a study of naive and memory T cell subsets. TCRdb itself ran the UMI-ligation and nested PCR reads through MiXCR, one entry per CDR3 protein. The sample lists more than 95,000 distinct CDR3 sequences; more than 12% were seen once. Sequenced material: naive CD8+ T cells from blood. All receptors derive from a human donor in good health. CDR3s include the opening cysteine and the closing phenylalanine or tryptophan. The order of the fields is D gene, V gene, CDR3 length, J gene, clone size, CDR3 protein, CDR3 DNA. The D gene is left open where the match is weak. Some rows mark clone size as missing; the rest say once, few, many or name a class of expanded clone.

>TRBD2|TRBV6-6|14|TRBJ2-7|-
CASSPGRFSYEQYF
TGTGCCAGCAGTCCCGGGAGGTTCTCCTACGAGCAGTACTTC
>-|TRBV12-3/TRBV12-4|15|TRBJ2-1|many
CASIQDGWAGNEQFF
TGTGCCAGCATTCAGGACGGTTGGGCGGGTAATGAGCAGTTCTTC
>TRBD2|TRBV5-1|18|TRBJ2-1|-
CASSLAALLAGSYNEQFF
TGCGCCAGCAGCTTGGCCGCCCTACTAGCGGGCTCCTACAATGAGCAGTTCTTC
>TRBD2|TRBV4-3|16|TRBJ2-1|few
CASSQSGTSGYNEQFF
TGCGCCAGCAGCCAATCCGGGACTAGCGGATACAATGAGCAGTTCTTC
>-|TRBV10-3|13|TRBJ2-1|few
CAISESNTSGQFF
TGTGCCATCAGTGAGTCGAACACGTCGGGGCAGTTCTTC
>-|TRBV9|13|TRBJ2-7|few
CASSVETQYEQYF
TGTGCCAGCAGCGTGGAGACCCAGTACGAGCAGTACTTC
>-|TRBV25-1|13|TRBJ1-1|few
CASSPGGNTEAFF
TGTGCCAGCAGCCCGGGCGGGAACACTGAAGCTTTCTTT
>TRBD2|TRBV20-1|15|TRBJ2-1|-
CSATSSGTSGSEQFF
TGCAGTGCTACGAGCTCCGGGACTAGCGGTAGTGAGCAGTTCTTC
>-|TRBV7-6|16|TRBJ2-7|few
CASSLDAIGSFYEQYF
TGTGCCAGCAGCTTGGATGCCATTGGGAGCTTCTACGAGCAGTACTTC
>-|TRBV9|14|TRBJ2-7|-
CASSAGDGTYEQYF
TGTGCCAGCAGCGCCGGAGATGGGACGTACGAGCAGTACTTC
>-|TRBV27|16|TRBJ1-2|-
CASRRIRTDPDYGYTF
TGTGCCAGCCGTAGGATCCGGACAGACCCGGACTATGGCTACACCTTC
>-|TRBV29-1|13|TRBJ1-2|-
CSVAEGLNYGYTF
TGCAGCGTCGCCGAGGGGCTCAACTATGGCTACACCTTC
>-|TRBV5-1|17|TRBJ2-2|-
CASSLFTTRQNTGELFF
TGCGCCAGCAGCCTGTTCACGACTAGGCAAAACACCGGGGAGCTGTTTTTT
>-|TRBV7-2|15|TRBJ2-1|few
CASSQVTGTDNEQFF
TGTGCCAGCAGCCAAGTCACGGGAACAGACAATGAGCAGTTCTTC
>TRBD2|TRBV12-3/TRBV12-4|16|TRBJ2-3|-
CASSPRTSGLTDTQYF
TGTGCCAGCAGCCCCCGGACTAGCGGACTCACAGATACGCAGTATTTT
>-|TRBV27|14|TRBJ2-3|many
CASSIEGREDTQYF
TGTGCCAGCAGCATAGAGGGCCGAGAAGATACGCAGTATTTT
>-|TRBV12-3/TRBV12-4|16|TRBJ2-1|-
CASSPFGDPSYNEQFF
TGTGCCAGCAGTCCTTTCGGGGACCCCTCCTACAATGAGCAGTTCTTC
>-|TRBV7-3|15|TRBJ2-1|few
CASSLAVGGYNEQFF
TGTGCCAGCAGCTTGGCGGTGGGGGGCTACAATGAGCAGTTCTTC
>TRBD1|TRBV15|15|TRBJ2-1|many
CATSIHQGARDEQFF
TGTGCCACCAGCATTCACCAGGGGGCTCGGGATGAGCAGTTCTTC
>-|TRBV7-8|16|TRBJ2-3|-
CASSPQVGAAADTQYF
TGTGCCAGCAGCCCTCAGGTGGGGGCCGCGGCAGATACGCAGTATTTT
>TRBD1|TRBV7-9|15|TRBJ1-4|-
CASSSPGQGSEKLFF
TGTGCCAGCAGCTCGCCGGGACAGGGTAGTGAAAAACTGTTTTTT
>-|TRBV12-3/TRBV12-4|15|TRBJ2-3|few
CASSLSAEVTDTQYF
TGTGCCAGCAGTTTATCAGCGGAGGTCACAGATACGCAGTATTTT
>TRBD1|TRBV5-5|14|TRBJ1-1|many
CASSRTGGSTEAFF
TGTGCCAGCAGCCGGACAGGGGGCAGCACTGAAGCTTTCTTT
>-|TRBV7-6|19|TRBJ2-1|few
CASSSSGRRTSGIYNEQFF
-
>-|TRBV7-9|12|TRBJ2-5|few
CASSGREETQYF
TGTGCCAGCAGTGGCAGGGAAGAGACCCAGTACTTC
>-|TRBV4-3|19|TRBJ2-6|-
CASSREYGLDLSGANVLTF
TGCGCCAGCAGCCGAGAGTACGGACTCGACCTCTCTGGGGCCAACGTCCTGACTTTC
>TRBD1|TRBV19|16|TRBJ1-6|-
CASSSRDSIYNSPLHF
TGTGCCAGTAGTAGCAGGGACAGTATCTATAATTCACCCCTCCACTTT
>-|TRBV25-1|12|TRBJ2-1|few
CASSESLNEQFF
TGTGCCAGCAGTGAAAGTCTTAATGAGCAGTTCTTC
>TRBD2|TRBV29-1|15|TRBJ2-1|few
CSVGLGGPPYNEQFF
TGCAGCGTGGGCCTGGGAGGGCCTCCCTACAATGAGCAGTTCTTC
>-|TRBV25-1|14|TRBJ2-3|-
CASSGAVSTDTQYF
TGTGCCAGCAGTGGGGCGGTTAGCACAGATACGCAGTATTTT
>-|TRBV2|15|TRBJ2-3|many
CASQPGVSSTDTQYF
TGTGCCAGCCAGCCGGGGGTTTCTAGCACAGATACGCAGTATTTT
>-|TRBV11-1|15|TRBJ2-1|-
CASSLASRRVNEQFF
TGTGCCAGCAGCTTAGCGTCGCGGAGGGTAAATGAGCAGTTCTTC
>-|TRBV19|17|TRBJ1-5|few
CASSPPDGRIDTQPQHF
TGTGCCAGTAGCCCCCCGGACGGGCGAATTGATACTCAGCCCCAGCATTTT
>-|TRBV11-1|14|TRBJ2-1|-
CASSFRQVYNEQFF
TGTGCCAGCAGCTTCCGGCAGGTCTACAATGAGCAGTTCTTC
>TRBD2|TRBV20-1|13|TRBJ2-7|many
CSARGLAGYEQYF
TGCAGTGCTAGAGGACTAGCGGGATACGAGCAGTACTTC
>-|TRBV20-1|11|TRBJ2-1|many
CSAPEAHEQFF
TGCAGTGCCCCAGAGGCACATGAGCAGTTCTTC